This TCR beta chain was recorded in a study of blood T cell repertoires in COVID-19. Assay: immunoSEQ multiplex PCR; the TCRdb copy retains only in-frame clones and omits some. The repertoire holds around 300,000 clones, with approximately 86% as singletons. Trimming left V 4 bases short and J 3 bases short, with 10 bases between. CDR3 length equals 13 residues. Germline V CDR1 and CDR2: SNHLY, FYNNEI. The sequence was obtained from a woman aged 65 to 85 with COVID-19, enrolled during active disease. V gene TRBV2 combines with J gene TRBJ2-7; D is ambiguous. Source material: peripheral blood. The CDR3 reads CASSGALRYEQYF. The CDR3 nucleotides read TGTGCCAGCAGTGGGGCTCTTCGCTACGAGCAGTACTTC. Using reference TRBV2 and TRBJ2-7 for the parts outside the CDR3, the full variable domain is EPEVTQTPSHQVTQMGQEVILRCVPISNHLYFYWYRQILGQKVEFLVSFYNNEISEKSEIFDDQFSVERPDGSNFTLKIRSTKLEDSAMYFCASSGALRYEQYFGPGTRLTVT.